One and the same sample provided the 22 T cell receptor beta chains below, sequenced in a study of blood T cell repertoires in COVID-19. Measured with immunoSEQ multiplex PCR; TCRdb has only the in-frame clones, and not every one. Of about 150,000 clones in the sample, roughly four fifths were seen once. The source material was peripheral blood. The receptor set was obtained from a man of 80 years or more with acute or convalescent COVID-19.

The chain recombines TRBV6-6 with TRBJ1-2, with D hard to call. The CDR3 totals 13 residues. Germline V gene sequence: CDR1 MNHNY, CDR2 SVGAGI (reference sequence). V was cut by 5 bases and J by 5 bases, with 12 bases left in between. CDR3 in amino acids: CASSPPTAYGYTF. Here the CDR3 DNA reads TGTGCCAGCAGTCCCCCGACTGCGTATGGCTACACCTTC.

V gene TRBV5-1 combines with J gene TRBJ2-7, with 8 bases lining up with TRBD1. Germline trimming cut 3 bases from V and 2 bases from J; bases unmatched to any gene: 4. CDR1 and CDR2 (germline): SGHRS, YFSETQ. CDR3 length equals 14 residues. The CDR3: CASSSGGRTYEQYF. CDR3 DNA sequence: TGCGCCAGCAGCTCAGGGGGCCGAACCTACGAGCAGTACTTC.

The chain carries TRBV10-3 and TRBJ1-2; 10 bases are shared with TRBD1. The CDR3 length is 15 residues. Germline loops: CDR1 ENHRY, CDR2 SYGVKD. The V and J ends lost 7 bases and 3 bases, in that order; junction bases with no gene match: 8. The CDR3 region is CAIIAEGQGDYGYTF. The CDR3 nucleotides read TGTGCCATCATCGCCGAAGGACAGGGGGACTATGGCTACACCTTC.

This sequence joins TRBV24-1 and TRBJ2-1; no clear D. The V gene's germline CDR1 is KGHDR and CDR2 SFDVKD. The CDR3 is 12 amino acids. Trimming cost V 0 bases and J 8 bases, with 4 bases left between them. CDR3 residues: CATSDLQDEQFF. The CDR3 DNA follows: TGTGCCACCAGTGATTTGCAGGATGAGCAGTTCTTC.

This chain connects TRBV19 to TRBJ1-4, with a weak D call TRBD1 (5 bases). Germline lookup yields CDR1 LNHDA and CDR2 SQIVND (reference sequence). The V end lost 5 bases, the J end lost 2 bases, and 15 bases lay between the germline ends. This CDR3 is built from 16 residues. The CDR3 is CASSRTGRATNEKLFF. The CDR3 nucleotides read TGTGCCAGTAGTCGCACCGGCAGGGCGACTAATGAAAAACTGTTTTTT.

This chain joins TRBV6-5 and TRBJ1-2; D is unclear. Trimming left V 0 bases short and J 5 bases short, with 13 bases between. This CDR3 spans 15 amino acids. Germline loops: CDR1 MNHEY, CDR2 SVGAGI. CDR3 DNA: TGTGCCAGCAGTTACTCCCTGGCAGGCGCATATGGCTACACCTTC. This encodes CASSYSLAGAYGYTF.

The chain joins TRBV5-5 to TRBJ2-7, with D perhaps matching TRBD1 (5 bases). Germline CDR1 SGHKS, CDR2 YYEKEE (reference sequence). V was cut by 5 bases and J by 6 bases, with 15 bases left in between. The length of the CDR3 is 13 residues. The CDR3 region is CASSRTGDGEQYV. Here the CDR3 DNA reads TGTGCCAGCAGTCGTACAGGAGACGGCGAGCAGTACGTC.

This clone occurred a few times. This sequence joins TRBV5-4 and TRBJ2-2; 7 positions match TRBD1. The CDR3 has 13 residues. With V trimmed by 5 bases and J by 6 bases, 4 bases remained unmatched. Looked up from germline, CDR1 is SGHNT and CDR2 is YYREEE (reference sequence). The DNA of the CDR3 is TGTGCCAGCAGACCGACAGGGCCCGGGGAGCTGTTTTTT. Translating it yields CASRPTGPGELFF.

This clone came up a few times. The chain couples TRBV4-1 to TRBJ2-3; 10 bases align to TRBD2. Germline lookup yields CDR1 MGHRA and CDR2 YSYEKL. The CDR3 covers 17 residues. The trim removed 4 bases at V and 1 base at J, leaving 8 bases unmatched. CDR3 nucleotide sequence: TGCGCCAGCAGCCCCGAGCGGGGGGGCCTCGGCACAGATACGCAGTATTTT. Its translation is CASSPERGGLGTDTQYF.

The rearrangement links TRBV5-6 to TRBJ1-1, with D possibly matching TRBD1 (5 bases). Trimming removed 4 bases at V and 10 bases at J, with 17 bases between. The length of the CDR3 is 13 residues. The germline V gene encodes CDR1 SGHDT and CDR2 YYEEEE. This chain's CDR3 is CASSGGTPSGAFF. The CDR3 nucleotides are TGTGCCAGCAGCGGCGGGACCCCGTCGGGAGCTTTCTTT.

The chain has TRBV9 and TRBJ1-6; TRBD1 matches 7 bases. The CDR3 is 16 residues long. From germline, CDR1 is SGDLS and CDR2 YYNGEE. J lost 5 bases, V lost 4 bases, and 9 bases had no gene match. CDR3 coding DNA: TGTGCCAGCAGCCCTCTTCCGGGACAGAATAATTCACCCCTCCACTTT. Its translation is CASSPLPGQNNSPLHF.

This sequence joins TRBV15 and TRBJ1-1; TRBD1 matches 7 bases. The CDR3 totals 17 residues. CDR1 and CDR2 (germline): LNHNV, YYDKDF (reference sequence). The trim removed 3 bases at V and 3 bases at J, leaving 13 bases unmatched. In DNA, the CDR3 is TGTGCCACCAGCAGCTGGTCAGGGGGGTATAAAGACACTGAAGCTTTCTTT. Its protein product is CATSSWSGGYKDTEAFF.

The chain couples TRBV5-1 to TRBJ1-2; weak D call: TRBD1 (5 bases). Deletions cut 1 base from V and 10 bases from J, with 14 bases between. The germline CDR1 and CDR2 sequences are SGHRS and YFSETQ. The length of the CDR3 is 13 residues. The CDR3 region has the DNA TGCGCCAGCAGCTTGATGGCAGGCGGGGCCTACACCTTC. Protein product: CASSLMAGGAYTF.

V and J are TRBV19 and TRBJ1-1, with D uncertain. V shed 10 bases and J shed 0 bases, with 12 bases lying between them. CDR1 LNHDA and CDR2 SQIVND come from the germline V gene (reference sequence). The CDR3 covers 13 residues. CDR3: CATRLGMNTEAFF. CDR3 DNA sequence: TGTGCCACCCGGTTGGGCATGAACACTGAAGCTTTCTTT.

This clone was recorded a few times. The rearrangement uses TRBV2 and TRBJ2-1; possibly TRBD2 for D (5 bases). Germline lookup yields CDR1 SNHLY and CDR2 FYNNEI. Trimming took 5 bases from V and 0 from J, leaving 5 bases between them. The CDR3 sequence is 13 residues long. DNA of the CDR3: TGTGCCAGCAGTCGGGACTCCTACAATGAGCAGTTCTTC. This encodes CASSRDSYNEQFF. Based on the CDR3 plus reference TRBV2 and TRBJ2-1, the full variable domain is EPEVTQTPSHQVTQMGQEVILRCVPISNHLYFYWYRQILGQKVEFLVSFYNNEISEKSEIFDDQFSVERPDGSNFTLKIRSTKLEDSAMYFCASSRDSYNEQFFGPGTRLTVL.

This clone was seen just once. V and J are TRBV5-8 and TRBJ2-2; tentative D call: TRBD2 (5 bases). CDR1 is SGHTS, CDR2 YDEGEE, per germline. The CDR3 length is 14 residues. V shed 1 base and J shed 5 bases, with 9 bases lying between them. CDR3 DNA: TGTGCCAGCAGCTTGCTTCGGACTACCGGGGAGCTGTTTTTT. It encodes CASSLLRTTGELFF.

V and J are TRBV7-2 and TRBJ1-2; D is ambiguous. The germline CDR1 and CDR2 sequences are SGHTA and FQGNSA. V shed 6 bases and J shed 7 bases, with 9 bases lying between them. The CDR3 spans 11 residues. CDR3 bases: TGTGCCAGCAGTCGGCCAGGTGGCTACACCTTC. As protein: CASSRPGGYTF.

The chain couples TRBV19 to TRBJ2-2; 9 bases match TRBD1. The CDR3 runs 15 residues. The junction had 6 bases not matched to a gene; V was cut back by 4 bases and J by 6 bases. Per germline, CDR1 LNHDA and CDR2 SQIVND (reference sequence). The chain's CDR3 is CASSSAGQGPGELFF. CDR3 DNA: TGTGCCAGTAGTAGCGCAGGACAGGGGCCCGGGGAGCTGTTTTTT.

The rearrangement joins TRBV2 to TRBJ2-7, with 10 bases that match TRBD2. Germline values: CDR1 SNHLY, CDR2 FYNNEI. There are 14 residues in the CDR3. Trimming removed 10 bases from V and 0 bases from J; junction bases left unmatched: 6. The CDR3 region has the DNA TGTGCCACCACTACTAGCGGGGCCTCCTACGAGCAGTACTTC. This sequence encodes CATTTSGASYEQYF.

The V gene is TRBV19, the J gene TRBJ2-2, with a weak D call TRBD2 (6 bases). Trimming took 7 bases from V and 4 from J, leaving 13 bases between them. This CDR3 comprises 14 residues. The germline gives CDR1 LNHDA, CDR2 SQIVND (reference sequence). CDR3 nucleotide sequence: TGTGCCAGTAACCGGGACTGGGGCACCGGGGAGCTGTTTTTT. Translated: CASNRDWGTGELFF. Full variable domain (missing parts from reference TRBV19 and TRBJ2-2): DGGITQSPKYLFRKEGQNVTLSCEQNLNHDAMYWYRQDPGQGLRLIYYSQIVNDFQKGDIAEGYSVSREKKESFPLTVTSAQKNPTAFYLCASNRDWGTGELFFGEGSRLTVL.

The chain employs TRBV28 and TRBJ2-5, with a possible D match to TRBD2 (5 bases). The CDR3 is 14 amino acids. CDR1 MDHEN and CDR2 SYDVKM come from the germline V gene. V was cut by 8 bases and J by 7 bases, with 20 bases left in between. The CDR3, as DNA: TGTGCCAGCTCAATCGAGGGCGGTATGTCGACCCAGTACTTC. Its translation: CASSIEGGMSTQYF.

This clone was counted only a few times. The rearrangement links TRBV11-2 to TRBJ2-2; D perhaps matches TRBD1 (6 bases). Trimming cost V 2 bases and J 4 bases, with 14 bases left between them. Germline V gene data show CDR1 as SGHAT and CDR2 as FQNNGV. The CDR3 totals 16 residues. CDR3 DNA: TGTGCCAGCAGCTTATCACCCAGGGGTAGCACCGGGGAGCTGTTTTTT. Its protein is CASSLSPRGSTGELFF. The whole variable domain, remainder taken from reference TRBV11-2 and TRBJ2-2, is EAGVAQSPRYKIIEKRQSVAFWCNPISGHATLYWYQQILGQGPKLLIQFQNNGVVDDSQLPKDRFSAERLKGVDSTLKIQPAKLEDSAVYLCASSLSPRGSTGELFFGEGSRLTVL.